The 2 T cell receptor beta chains below were found in one sample sequenced in a study of T cells after yellow fever vaccination. Using its own MiXCR run on the 5' RACE reads, TCRdb lists one record per CDR3 protein. The sample has a few hundred thousand distinct CDR3 sequences; less than 20% are singletons. The material sequenced was PBMCs, taken roughly 5 days after the first yellow fever vaccination. These receptor sequences come from a young man who received the YFV17D yellow fever vaccine.

This clonotype came up many times. This chain uses TRBV5-1 with TRBJ2-7, with TRBD1 identical over 8 bases. This CDR3 has 16 amino acids. Losses at the gene ends were 0 bases for V and 1 base for J; bases not matched to a gene: 6. The germline CDR1 and CDR2 sequences are SGHRS and YFSETQ. CDR3 nucleotide sequence: TGCGCCAGCAGCTTGGGACCGGACAGGGCATCCTACGAGCAGTACTTC. This codes for CASSLGPDRASYEQYF.

This chain connects TRBV2 to TRBJ2-3, with D maybe TRBD2 (5 bases). V was shortened by 8 bases and J by 0 bases, with 12 bases between the two germline ends. CDR1 is SNHLY, CDR2 FYNNEI, per germline. The CDR3 spans 14 residues. CDR3 DNA: TGTGCCAGCGTTACAGTAGCGAGCACAGATACGCAGTATTTT. Translated, it gives CASVTVASTDTQYF. The whole variable domain, remainder taken from reference TRBV2 and TRBJ2-3, is EPEVTQTPSHQVTQMGQEVILRCVPISNHLYFYWYRQILGQKVEFLVSFYNNEISEKSEIFDDQFSVERPDGSNFTLKIRSTKLEDSAMYFCASVTVASTDTQYFGPGTRLTVL.